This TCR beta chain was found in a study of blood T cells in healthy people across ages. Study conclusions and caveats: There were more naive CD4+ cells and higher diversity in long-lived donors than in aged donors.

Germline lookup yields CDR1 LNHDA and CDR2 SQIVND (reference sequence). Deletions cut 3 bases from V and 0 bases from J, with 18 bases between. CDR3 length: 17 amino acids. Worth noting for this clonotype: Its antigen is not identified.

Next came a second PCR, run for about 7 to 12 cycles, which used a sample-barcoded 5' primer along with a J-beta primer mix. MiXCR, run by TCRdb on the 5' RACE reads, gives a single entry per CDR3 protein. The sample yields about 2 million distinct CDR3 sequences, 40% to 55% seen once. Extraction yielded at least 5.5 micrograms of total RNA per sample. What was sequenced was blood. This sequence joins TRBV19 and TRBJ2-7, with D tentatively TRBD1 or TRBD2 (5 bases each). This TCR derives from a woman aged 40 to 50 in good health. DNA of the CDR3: TGTGCCAGTAGTATTGTCGGGGCGGCGGTAGGCTCCTACGAGCAGTACTTC. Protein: CASSIVGAAVGSYEQYF.